Included here is one T cell receptor beta chain sequence, with context. The data stem from a study of blood T cell repertoires in COVID-19. The CDR3 runs to 16 residues. CDR1 and CDR2 (germline): SGHTA, FQGNSA. The V and J ends lost 4 bases and 8 bases, in that order; junction bases with no gene match: 8. Libraries were prepared by immunoSEQ multiplex PCR; TCRdb keeps only in-frame clonotypes and omits some of them. The sample lists 20,000 to 25,000 clones, 85% to 90% occurring once. This chain connects TRBV7-2 to TRBJ2-3, with 14 nucleotides matching TRBD2. The source material was peripheral blood. This clonotype was obtained from an elderly woman with active COVID-19. CDR3: CASSYRKTSGGGTQYF. The CDR3 DNA follows: TGTGCCAGCAGCTATCGAAAGACTAGCGGGGGGGGTACGCAGTATTTT.